A selection of T cell receptor beta chains follows, all from one sample in a study of T cells after yellow fever vaccination. TCRdb re-derived calls from the 5' RACE reads in MiXCR, one entry per CDR3 protein. The repertoire consists of hundreds of thousands of distinct CDR3 sequences, with around 3.6% occurring once and the leading ten covering less than 25%. The source was PBMCs, collected on the day of the yellow fever booster vaccination. The source is a man younger than 35 who received the YFV17D yellow fever vaccine. Each CDR3 is given without its conserved first and last residue. D genes are given only for firm matches. A clone size is listed for some rows: how often the clone was seen (once, few, many), or a class if it is expanded.

13 TRBJ1-2 TRBD1 many TRBV5-1 ASSLQGTLDYGYT
12 TRBJ1-5 . many TRBV6-1 ASSEQGFGQPQH
14 TRBJ2-5 TRBD2 few TRBV7-2 ASSAGLAGGRETQY
13 TRBJ1-5 . many TRBV7-3 ASSLSSGSNQPQH
17 TRBJ2-5 TRBD2 . TRBV3-1 ASSRGTSGLFFPEETQY
12 TRBJ2-7 . many TRBV11-2 ASSSGGPTYEQY
12 TRBJ2-7 TRBD1 few TRBV10-3 AIRGGQGSYEQY
13 TRBJ2-7 . . TRBV11-1 ASSSYGRDTYEQY
13 TRBJ2-7 TRBD1 . TRBV5-5 ASSAGTAITYEQY
14 TRBJ2-3 . many TRBV5-6 ASSLDLPGGRDTQY
15 TRBJ2-2 . many TRBV7-3 ASSPSRGNVDPGELF
12 TRBJ2-2 TRBD2 many TRBV29-1 SVDSGGDTGELF
12 TRBJ2-7 . . TRBV4-3 ASSQNGESYEQY
13 TRBJ2-2 . . TRBV7-2 ASSSWGREAGELF
13 TRBJ2-2 . few TRBV5-5 ASSLGRRRAGELF
12 TRBJ1-5 . many TRBV20-1 SAQTDYSNQPQH
10 TRBJ1-5 . few TRBV19 ASSPEHQPQH
13 TRBJ1-6 . many TRBV4-1 ASSQPTTGQSPLH
10 TRBJ2-4 . many TRBV9 ASSDSRNIQY
11 TRBJ1-1 . . TRBV5-1 ASSPGVRTEAF
12 TRBJ2-5 TRBD1 many TRBV29-1 SVQIRDREETQY
13 TRBJ1-1 . few TRBV7-6 ASSLQEGPDTEAF
14 TRBJ2-3 . many TRBV15 ATSRDEAVGGDTQY
15 TRBJ2-2 . . TRBV20-1 SASFTDTRLDTGELF
12 TRBJ2-2 . many TRBV7-2 ASRGSGYTGELF
11 TRBJ1-2 . . TRBV3-1 ASSQLQGSGYT
14 TRBJ2-5 TRBD2 many TRBV7-2 ASRQKLAGTRETQY
12 TRBJ2-5 . many TRBV18 ASSPRRSEGTQY
13 TRBJ1-2 . many TRBV25-1 ASSDGARGYNGYT
11 TRBJ2-2 . few TRBV6-2/TRBV6-3 ASSRPEGGELF
12 TRBJ1-2 . few TRBV12-3/TRBV12-4 ASRYTLRGYGYT
9 TRBJ1-2 . few TRBV20-1 SASPRYGYT
15 TRBJ2-5 . . TRBV7-2 ASSTLRAVWGQETQY
13 TRBJ2-1 TRBD2 . TRBV20-1 SAISGTSVYNEQF
12 TRBJ1-4 . many TRBV28 ASSLYRRGEKLF
13 TRBJ2-5 . many TRBV28 ASSFMTVVGETQY
10 TRBJ1-2 . . TRBV9 ASSLGEYGYT
15 TRBJ2-7 . few TRBV4-2 ASSQEDRLASSYEQY
14 TRBJ2-3 . many TRBV3-1 ASSPTWTVSTDTQY
11 TRBJ2-7 TRBD1 many TRBV7-9 ASTKDRAYEQY
10 TRBJ2-1 . . TRBV19 ASSPTGVEQF
14 TRBJ2-3 . . TRBV5-6 ASSVRIGGNTDTQY
11 TRBJ2-7 . few TRBV12-2 APRRGVVYEQY
13 TRBJ2-3 . many TRBV5-1 ASSSGGRGPDTQY
11 TRBJ1-3 . many TRBV20-1 SAPGRAGNTIY
11 TRBJ2-5 TRBD2 many TRBV10-3 AFAAAGGETQY
13 TRBJ1-1 . many TRBV9 ASSVSEGRGFKAF
12 TRBJ1-5 TRBD1 many TRBV7-9 ASSLAGGSQPQH
15 TRBJ1-2 TRBD1 few TRBV19 ASSILIDRGIDDGYT
12 TRBJ2-5 . . TRBV18 ASSPQEGSETLY
15 TRBJ2-3 TRBD2 many TRBV15 ATRSGASGGIADTQY
12 TRBJ1-5 . many TRBV5-1 ASSLGEINQPQH
12 TRBJ1-6 . many TRBV21-1 ASSKTGRRSPLH
10 TRBJ2-1 . many TRBV20-1 SARVNNIEQF
11 TRBJ2-7 TRBD1 many TRBV19 ASSDRGPHEQY